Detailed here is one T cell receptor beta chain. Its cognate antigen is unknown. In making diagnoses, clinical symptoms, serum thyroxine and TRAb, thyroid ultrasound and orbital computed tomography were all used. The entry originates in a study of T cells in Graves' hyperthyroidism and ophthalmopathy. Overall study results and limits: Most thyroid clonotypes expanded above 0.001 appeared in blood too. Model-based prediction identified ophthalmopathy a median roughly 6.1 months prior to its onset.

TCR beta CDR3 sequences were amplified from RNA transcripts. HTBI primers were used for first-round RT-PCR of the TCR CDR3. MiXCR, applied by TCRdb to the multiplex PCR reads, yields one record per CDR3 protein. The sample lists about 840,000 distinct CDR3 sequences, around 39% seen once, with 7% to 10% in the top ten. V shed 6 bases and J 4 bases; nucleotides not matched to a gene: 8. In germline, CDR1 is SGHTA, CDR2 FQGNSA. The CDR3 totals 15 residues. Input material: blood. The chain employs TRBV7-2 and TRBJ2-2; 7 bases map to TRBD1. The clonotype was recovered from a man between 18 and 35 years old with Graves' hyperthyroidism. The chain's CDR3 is CASRPAGGATGELFF. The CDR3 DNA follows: TGTGCCAGCAGACCAGCAGGGGGTGCCACCGGGGAGCTGTTTTTT.